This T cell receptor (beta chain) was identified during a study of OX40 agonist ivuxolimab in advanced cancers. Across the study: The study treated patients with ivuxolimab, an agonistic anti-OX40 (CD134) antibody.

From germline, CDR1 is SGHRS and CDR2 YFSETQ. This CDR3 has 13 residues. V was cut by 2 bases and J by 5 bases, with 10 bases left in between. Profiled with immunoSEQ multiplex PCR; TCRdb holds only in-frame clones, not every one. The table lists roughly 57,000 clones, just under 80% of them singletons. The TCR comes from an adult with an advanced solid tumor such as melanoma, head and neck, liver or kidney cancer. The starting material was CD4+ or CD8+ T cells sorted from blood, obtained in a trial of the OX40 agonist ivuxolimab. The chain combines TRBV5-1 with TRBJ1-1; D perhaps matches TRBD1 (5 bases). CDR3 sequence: CASSLNRNTEAFF. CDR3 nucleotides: TGCGCCAGCAGCTTAAACAGGAATACTGAAGCTTTCTTT.